The entry that follows covers one T cell receptor beta chain sequence. Its antigen is not identified. Deletions cut 0 bases from V and 2 bases from J, with 22 bases between. The CDR3 contains 19 residues. Germline V gene lookup returns CDR1 SGHVS and CDR2 FQNEAQ. The data were taken from a study of OX40 agonist ivuxolimab in advanced cancers. Study-wide background: In this trial design, patients received ivuxolimab intravenously at 0.01 to 10 mg/kg every 2 weeks. Patients were roughly 83% male with ages about 23 to 90, mean roughly 64. Study-level results: In the 0.1 to 3.0 mg/kg range, CD4+ and CD8+ blood T cells had expanded clonally by week 6. The study found that CD8+ T cells averaged more expanded clones than CD4+.

The assay was immunoSEQ multiplex PCR, and TCRdb's table has in-frame clones only and misses some. The sample lists 100,000 or so clones; over 75% were seen once. The receptor's source is an adult with an advanced solid tumor such as melanoma, head and neck, liver or kidney cancer. The chain recombines TRBV7-8 with TRBJ1-1, with D unresolved. This specimen consisted of CD4+ or CD8+ T cells sorted from blood, obtained in a trial of the OX40 agonist ivuxolimab. CDR3 in DNA: TGTGCCAGCAGCTTAGCGCGGCTTTTGCTCCGACTTGACAACACTGAAGCTTTCTTT. Its protein product is CASSLARLLLRLDNTEAFF. Using reference TRBV7-8 and TRBJ1-1 for the parts outside the CDR3, the full variable domain is GAGVSQSPRYKVAKRGQDVALRCDPISGHVSLFWYQQALGQGPEFLTYFQNEAQLDKSGLPSDRFFAERPEGSVSTLKIQRTQQEDSAVYLCASSLARLLLRLDNTEAFFGQGTRLTVV.